Given below is one T cell receptor (beta chain) in context. Its ends do not fully match the called genes, so a read error is possible. TCRdb ran MiXCR on the PCR reads. The table lists around 16,000 clones, 24% of them singletons. This entry is derived from a study of metastatic and nonmetastatic thyroid tumors. Patients underwent thyroid surgery, and none had received any treatment before it. There are 16 residues in the CDR3. Germline V lookup: CDR1 KGHDR, CDR2 SFDVKD. The sequence came from a male donor with papillary thyroid cancer or a benign thyroid nodule (not recorded which). Some clones in this sample may be carry-over from other donors' samples. Sequenced input: tumor tissue. The V gene is TRBV24-1, the J gene TRBJ2-1; 8 bases match TRBD1. The CDR3, as DNA: TGTGCCACCAGTGACGGACAGGGAGGAACCTACAATGAGCAGTCCTTC. Translation gives CATSDGQGGTYNEQSF.